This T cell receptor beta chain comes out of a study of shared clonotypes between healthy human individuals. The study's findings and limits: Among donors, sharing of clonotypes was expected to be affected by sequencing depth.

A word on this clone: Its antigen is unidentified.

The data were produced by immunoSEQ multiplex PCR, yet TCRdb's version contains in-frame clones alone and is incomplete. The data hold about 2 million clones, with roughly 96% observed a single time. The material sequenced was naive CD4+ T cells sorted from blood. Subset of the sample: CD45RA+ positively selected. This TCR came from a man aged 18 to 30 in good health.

The CDR3 sequence is CAWARGIRVAFF. For the CDR3, the DNA is TGTGCCTGGGCTCGCGGTATTAGAGTAGCTTTCTTT. The V gene is TRBV30, the J gene TRBJ1-1; no clear D gene. Trimming took 5 bases from V and 10 from J, leaving 17 bases between them. The germline V gene encodes CDR1 GTSNPN and CDR2 SVGIG (reference sequence). This CDR3 comprises 12 residues.